Listed below are T cell receptor beta chains from one sample, sequenced in a study of tumor-infiltrating lymphocytes in primary liver carcinoma. TCRdb reprocessed the multiplex PCR reads with MiXCR, giving one entry per CDR3 protein. The data contain roughly 100,000 distinct CDR3 sequences, approximately 80% of them seen just once; the ten biggest clones take up roughly a fifth. Sequencing was done on a sample of liver tumor tissue from sampling region 3. These receptors all stem from a man aged 35 to 55 with primary liver carcinoma and hepatitis B virus infection. Each CDR3 is given with its conserved first and last residue. Clone size, where shown, is once, few, many, or a class for clones that have expanded.

abundance,len,j_gene,v_gene,CDR3aa
.,15,TRBJ2-1,TRBV7-8,CASSPRTGSYNEQSF
.,17,TRBJ2-3,TRBV5-4,CASSASGTSTGGVTQYF
.,15,TRBJ2-7,TRBV30,CAWSLQAAGTYGQCF
.,15,TRBJ2-7,TRBV5-6,CTSRLEGSNIGVQYF
.,16,TRBJ1-5,TRBV28,CASSYSPSLLNQPQHF
.,12,TRBJ2-3,TRBV6-1,CSNMPSTDTQYF
many,14,TRBJ2-1,TRBV10-2,CASSHGLAGDEQFF
.,13,TRBJ2-3,TRBV18,CASSVVRTDTQYF
once,16,TRBJ1-1,TRBV2,CATSYQGTGANIEAFF
.,14,TRBJ2-3,TRBV29-1,CSTLGLSYTDTQYF
.,14,TRBJ1-1,TRBV29-1,CSVEDGRANNEAFF
.,12,TRBJ2-5,TRBV29-1,CSVPLGVETWYF
.,11,TRBJ2-1,TRBV24-1,CATWRDDEQFF
.,16,TRBJ1-2,TRBV4-3,CASSHARAGRNYGYTF
.,15,.,TRBV7-9,CASSLRWQGLDTQHF
.,18,TRBJ2-2,TRBV12-3/TRBV12-4,CTSREGLAGGQNTGELFF
.,15,TRBJ1-1,TRBV12-3/TRBV12-4,CANSLVSGQGTEAFF
.,13,TRBJ2-5,TRBV12-3/TRBV12-4,CANSLRSEGTQYF
few,13,TRBJ2-7,TRBV6-6,CASWEAGGREQYF
once,15,TRBJ1-2,TRBV5-6,CVSSLGQNVLYGYTF
.,14,TRBJ1-2,TRBV6-5,CASSRPEVGYGYTF
.,13,TRBJ2-3,TRBV28,CASSLGGRYTRYF
.,12,TRBJ1-2,TRBV7-9,CANSLGSYGYTF
once,12,TRBJ2-2,TRBV11-3,CASSLWSGELSF
.,13,TRBJ2-5,TRBV29-1,CSVLTGYQETQYF
once,15,TRBJ1-2,TRBV6-5,CACSPKGRGNYGYTF
.,17,TRBJ2-1,TRBV29-1,CSVEARGLAETYNEQFF
.,15,TRBJ2-3,TRBV6-1,CASSVPGNGADTQYF
large,13,TRBJ2-5,TRBV12-3/TRBV12-4,CASSLVQGETQYF
.,14,TRBJ2-2,TRBV4-2,CDSSQDQIGGELFF